A selection of T cell receptor beta chains follows, all from one sample in a study of T cell repertoires and HLA-DP antigens. The table came from immunoSEQ multiplex PCR; TCRdb's copy has only in-frame clones and leaves some out. The table includes about 73,000 clones, around four fifths detected once. Their antigen targets remain unknown. The specimen was CD4+ T cells from PBMCs. The receptors shown here come from a man between 60 and 75 years old in good health and CMV-seronegative. Each CDR3 is given with its conserved first and last residue.

v_call cdr3_aa
TRBV5-5 CASSRPGGEQYF
TRBV30 CAWRIPGRETQYF
TRBV9 CASSKTGFSNEKLFF
TRBV5-1 CASSLAVGQAVYDEQFF
TRBV2 CASSRQGSETQYF
TRBV18 CASSPPRGLGNEKLFF
TRBV2 CASSPLSRGNSPLHF
TRBV18 CASSPRTGRNEKLFF
TRBV5-8 CASSGGHWNTEAFF
TRBV7-2 CASSFGRSTGELFF
TRBV7-7 CASSPLGADYEQYF
TRBV7-2 CASSSDPLASKMAGELFF
TRBV30 CAWSGQAYYGYTF
TRBV7-2 CASSLNPVQSNSPLHF
TRBV11-1 CASSLGRNTEAFF
TRBV19 CASSTPGEPMQPQHF
TRBV7-2 CASSRVEGEQFF
TRBV11-2 CASSLLVAGELFF
TRBV7-9 CASSQGTGDGYTF
TRBV15 CATSRDSSMNTEAFF
TRBV19 CASSPDRGGYEQYF
TRBV14 CASSKGTSSYTGELFF
TRBV28 CASSSISGGQYEQYF
TRBV10-3 CAITPRWGGGPDNEQFF
TRBV9 CASSGGTGPNTGELFF
TRBV11-3 CASSSGTGRSTGELFF
TRBV5-1 CASSLQGAFVSGYTF
TRBV15 CATSRDKGPGQPYNEQFF
TRBV18 CASSRPEQEGYTF
TRBV19 CASSRGRPSGANVLTF
TRBV7-2 CASSMTSSLEQYF
TRBV2 CASSARGRRGQPQHF
TRBV30 CAWSRTGLDEKLFF